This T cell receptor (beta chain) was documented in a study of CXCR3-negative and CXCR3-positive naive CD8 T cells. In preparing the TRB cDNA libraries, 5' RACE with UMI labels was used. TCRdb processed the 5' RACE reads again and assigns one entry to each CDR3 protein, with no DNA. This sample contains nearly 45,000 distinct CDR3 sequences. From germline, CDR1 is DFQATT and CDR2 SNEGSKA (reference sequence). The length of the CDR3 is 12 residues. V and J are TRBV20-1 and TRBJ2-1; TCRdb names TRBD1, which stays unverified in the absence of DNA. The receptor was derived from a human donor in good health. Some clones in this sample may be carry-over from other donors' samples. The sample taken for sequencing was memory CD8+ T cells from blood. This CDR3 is CSADDTGGEQFF.